Presented here are 24 T cell receptor beta chains from one specimen sequenced in a study of cytomegalovirus exposure and HLA in healthy donors. Primers included in the PCR were 60 Vbeta and 13 Jbeta primers. Sequencing used immunoSEQ multiplex PCR; TCRdb keeps in-frame clones, though not all of them. The repertoire holds about 150,000 clones, with roughly 84% as singletons. Sequenced: PBMCs. The receptors shown here come from a boy aged 2 to 9 in good health and CMV-seronegative.

The chain has TRBV19 and TRBJ2-1; 10 bases align to TRBD2. V shed 3 bases, J shed 2 bases, and the junction held 4 bases outside the gene matches. CDR3 length equals 16 residues. CDR1 is LNHDA and CDR2 is SQIVND in the germline V gene (reference sequence). This CDR3 is CASSIRSGRAYNEQFF. The CDR3 DNA sequence: TGTGCCAGTAGTATTCGAAGCGGGAGGGCCTACAATGAGCAGTTCTTC.

This clone was counted only a few times. The chain carries TRBV10-3 and TRBJ1-5; 9 bases match TRBD1. Germline lookup yields CDR1 ENHRY and CDR2 SYGVKD. The CDR3 sequence is 14 residues long. With V trimmed by 6 bases and J by 5 bases, 5 bases remained unmatched. Here the CDR3 reads CAISEGQGYQPQHF. The CDR3 nucleotides are TGTGCCATCAGCGAAGGACAGGGGTATCAGCCCCAGCATTTT.

The CDR3 region has the DNA TGTGCCAGCAGCTTAGGGCAGGGAGCTTTCTTT. Its protein product is CASSLGQGAFF. The V gene is TRBV7-8, the J gene TRBJ1-1; tentative D call: TRBD1 (5 bases). This CDR3 has 11 amino acids. Trimming stripped 1 base from V and 10 bases from J, with 7 bases between. In germline, CDR1 is SGHVS, CDR2 FQNEAQ.

The rearrangement uses TRBV19 and TRBJ1-1; D is unclear. CDR1 and CDR2 (germline): LNHDA, SQIVND (reference sequence). This CDR3 spans 16 amino acids. The germline V and J ends were trimmed by 6 bases and 0 bases, with 17 bases remaining between them. CDR3 sequence (DNA): TGTGCCAGTAGCCCCGATCGAACGGAGTTGAACACTGAAGCTTTCTTT. Amino acids: CASSPDRTELNTEAFF. Combining the CDR3 with reference TRBV19 and TRBJ1-1 gives the whole variable domain DGGITQSPKYLFRKEGQNVTLSCEQNLNHDAMYWYRQDPGQGLRLIYYSQIVNDFQKGDIAEGYSVSREKKESFPLTVTSAQKNPTAFYLCASSPDRTELNTEAFFGQGTRLTVV.

CDR3 in amino acids: CASSGTGGQPQHF. The CDR3, as DNA: TGTGCCAGTAGTGGAACAGGGGGGCAGCCCCAGCATTTT. V and J are TRBV19 and TRBJ1-5, with 8 bases that match TRBD1. The V gene end was trimmed by 5 bases and the J gene end by 7 bases; junction bases not matched to a gene: 4. The germline V gene has CDR1 LNHDA and CDR2 SQIVND (reference sequence). The CDR3 has 13 residues.

The chain has TRBV7-2 and TRBJ2-7; 9 bases are a match to TRBD1. The CDR3 length is 13 residues. Germline V gives CDR1 SGHTA, CDR2 FQGNSA. The V segment lost 3 bases and the J segment 5 bases; nucleotides outside the gene matches: 2. The CDR3 region has the DNA TGTGCCAGCAGCTTCCGGGACAGGGACGAGCAGTACTTC. Protein product: CASSFRDRDEQYF.

The rearrangement uses TRBV7-2 and TRBJ2-5; 8 nucleotides align to TRBD2. This CDR3 region has 13 residues. With V trimmed by 7 bases and J by 4 bases, 5 bases remained unmatched. CDR1 is SGHTA and CDR2 is FQGNSA in the germline V gene. Written as DNA, the CDR3 is TGTGCCAGCACCCTAGGACTAGCAGAGACCCAGTACTTC. Its protein is CASTLGLAETQYF.

V usage is TRBV7-9 and J usage is TRBJ2-5, with 8 bases lining up with TRBD2. The assigned J gene may be wrong: the sequence end matches TRBJ2-7 better. Germline V gives CDR1 SEHNR, CDR2 FQNEAQ (reference sequence). The CDR3 is made up of 12 amino acids. CDR3 nucleotides: TGTGCCAGCAGTTATCGGGAGGGCGAGCAGTACTTC. It specifies CASSYREGEQYF.

The chain couples TRBV6-1 to TRBJ1-5; 7 nucleotides match TRBD1. The CDR3 has 19 amino acids. Germline V gives CDR1 MNHNS, CDR2 SASEGT. Losses at the gene ends were 1 base for V and 0 bases for J; bases not matched to a gene: 12. In DNA, the CDR3 is TGTGCCAGCAGTGAAGGATGGCGGACAGGCCCTTATAGCAATCAGCCCCAGCATTTT. Amino acid sequence: CASSEGWRTGPYSNQPQHF.

The J gene is TRBJ2-4, the V gene TRBV19; the D is unclear. V dropped 1 base and J dropped 0 bases, with 7 bases sitting between them. The CDR3 spans 15 residues. Germline loops: CDR1 LNHDA, CDR2 SQIVND (reference sequence). CDR3 in amino acids: CASSIGGVAKNIQYF. Here the CDR3 DNA reads TGTGCCAGTAGTATAGGAGGAGTAGCCAAAAACATTCAGTACTTC.

The V call is TRBV30, the J call TRBJ2-1; unclear D gene. There are 13 residues in the CDR3. Looked up from germline, CDR1 is GTSNPN and CDR2 is SVGIG (reference sequence). With 2 bases removed from V and 4 bases from J, the gap between germline ends came to 9 bases. CDR3 sequence (DNA): TGTGCCTGGAGTCCCCTTCCGTACAATGAGCAGTTCTTC. It encodes CAWSPLPYNEQFF.

The chain recombines TRBV7-9 with TRBJ2-3, with D possibly TRBD2 on 6 matching bases. V dropped 0 bases and J dropped 10 bases, with 8 bases sitting between them. CDR3 length: 12 residues. CDR1 SEHNR and CDR2 FQNEAQ come from the germline V gene (reference sequence). In DNA, the CDR3 is TGTGCCAGCAGCTTAGCTAGCGGATCGCAGTATTTT. This sequence encodes CASSLASGSQYF.

This chain uses TRBV10-3 with TRBJ2-5; TRBD1 might be the D (6 bases). The CDR3 sequence is 14 residues long. Germline values: CDR1 ENHRY, CDR2 SYGVKD. The V end lost 4 bases, the J end lost 5 bases, and 14 bases lay between the germline ends. The CDR3 region is CAISVLQGRETQYF. In DNA form, the CDR3 reads TGTGCCATCAGTGTATTACAGGGTCGGGAGACCCAGTACTTC.

The chain links TRBV9 to TRBJ2-1; possibly TRBD1 for D (7 bases). There are 14 residues in the CDR3. Per the germline V gene, CDR1 is SGDLS and CDR2 is YYNGEE. Trimming removed 0 bases from V and 9 bases from J, with 13 bases in between. The chain's CDR3 is CASSVGLRDSEQFF. DNA of the CDR3: TGTGCCAGCAGCGTAGGGCTGCGGGACAGTGAGCAGTTCTTC.

The V and J genes are TRBV13 and TRBJ1-1; D is perhaps TRBD1 (6 bases). Germline V lookup: CDR1 PRHDT, CDR2 FYEKMQ (reference sequence). The V gene lost 3 bases and the J gene lost 3 bases, with 11 bases spanning the gap. The CDR3 is 14 residues long. In DNA form, the CDR3 reads TGTGCCAGCAGCTTGCGACAGGTCTACACTGAAGCTTTCTTT. It is translated as CASSLRQVYTEAFF. Full variable domain (outside the CDR3, taken from reference TRBV13 and TRBJ1-1): AAGVIQSPRHLIKEKRETATLKCYPIPRHDTVYWYQQGPGQDPQFLISFYEKMQSDKGSIPDRFSAQQFSDYHSELNMSSLELGDSALYFCASSLRQVYTEAFFGQGTRLTVV.

The chain links TRBV28 to TRBJ2-7; D remains ambiguous. The CDR3 sequence is 12 residues long. The germline gives CDR1 MDHEN, CDR2 SYDVKM. With 3 bases removed from V and 2 bases from J, the gap between germline ends came to 5 bases. The CDR3 DNA reads TGTGCCAGCAGTTTTAATGCCTACGAGCAGTACTTC. Translating gives CASSFNAYEQYF.

V gene TRBV5-4 combines with J gene TRBJ2-3; possible D gene TRBD1, 6 bases. This CDR3 contains 15 residues. Trimming removed 0 bases at V and 1 base at J, with 9 bases between. The germline V gene has CDR1 SGHNT and CDR2 YYREEE (reference sequence). The DNA for the CDR3 is TGTGCCAGCAGCTTGGGAGCAGGGGGCACAGATACGCAGTATTTT. Translation gives CASSLGAGGTDTQYF. Full variable domain (remainder filled in from reference TRBV5-4 and TRBJ2-3): ETGVTQSPTHLIKTRGQQVTLRCSSQSGHNTVSWYQQALGQGPQFIFQYYREEENGRGNFPPRFSGLQFPNYSSELNVNALELDDSALYLCASSLGAGGTDTQYFGPGTRLTVL.

The chain joins TRBV6-1 to TRBJ2-7; D possibly corresponds to TRBD1 (5 bases). This CDR3 is built from 13 residues. V was pared by 5 bases and J by 0 bases, with 8 bases between. Germline CDR1 is MNHNS and CDR2 is SASEGT. CDR3 bases: TGTGCCAGCAGTTCAGGGAACTCCTACGAGCAGTACTTC. Protein product: CASSSGNSYEQYF.

The V gene is TRBV6-1, the J gene TRBJ2-1; 11 bases match TRBD1. Germline values: CDR1 MNHNS, CDR2 SASEGT. This CDR3 contains 15 residues. Trimming took 2 bases from V and 6 from J; bases not matched to a gene: 3. CDR3 loop: CASSEPGQGGNEQFF. The CDR3 region has the DNA TGTGCCAGCAGTGAACCGGGACAGGGGGGCAATGAGCAGTTCTTC.

The rearrangement uses TRBV6-1 and TRBJ1-5; 9 nucleotides align to TRBD1. The CDR3 loop spans 14 amino acids. With 5 bases clipped from V and 4 bases from J, the junction kept 3 bases outside the gene matches. Germline CDR1 reads MNHNS; CDR2 reads SASEGT. CDR3 DNA sequence: TGTGCCAGCAGTCAGGGACAGGGAAATCAGCCCCAGCATTTT. Residues: CASSQGQGNQPQHF.

This clone was counted a single time. The chain links TRBV27 to TRBJ2-1; 9 bases are shared with TRBD2. Trimming at V came to 7 bases and at J to 3 bases, leaving 10 bases not matched to a gene. From germline, CDR1 is MNHEY and CDR2 SMNVEV (reference sequence). The CDR3 consists of 16 residues. In DNA, the CDR3 is TGTGCCAGCATAGAAAAAGCGGGAGGATTCTACAATGAGCAGTTCTTC. It translates to CASIEKAGGFYNEQFF.

The chain has TRBV5-4 and TRBJ2-1; 12 nucleotides align to TRBD2. There are 18 residues in the CDR3. V trimming: 4 bases; J trimming: 9 bases; junction bases outside the gene matches: 17. CDR1 is SGHNT and CDR2 is YYREEE in the germline V gene (reference sequence). The CDR3 is CASSLGKTSGGLIGEQFF. The CDR3 bases are TGTGCCAGCAGCCTTGGGAAAACTAGCGGGGGGCTAATCGGTGAGCAGTTCTTC.

This clone has just a few counts. The chain is built from TRBV30 and TRBJ1-1; D gene ambiguous. This CDR3 region has 13 residues. Trimming took off 5 bases at V and 3 bases at J, with 13 bases between the two ends. CDR1 is GTSNPN, CDR2 SVGIG, per germline (reference sequence). CDR3 DNA sequence: TGTGCCTGGCAGAGGGATCGCCACACTGAAGCTTTCTTT. This codes for CAWQRDRHTEAFF.

The chain is built from TRBV7-9 and TRBJ2-1, with D maybe TRBD2 (5 bases). Germline V lookup: CDR1 SEHNR, CDR2 FQNEAQ (reference sequence). This CDR3 comprises 13 residues. V lost 8 bases to trimming and J lost 6 bases, with 14 bases between them. CDR3 amino acids: CASGAISANEQFF. As DNA, the CDR3 is TGTGCCAGCGGCGCTATTAGCGCCAATGAGCAGTTCTTC.